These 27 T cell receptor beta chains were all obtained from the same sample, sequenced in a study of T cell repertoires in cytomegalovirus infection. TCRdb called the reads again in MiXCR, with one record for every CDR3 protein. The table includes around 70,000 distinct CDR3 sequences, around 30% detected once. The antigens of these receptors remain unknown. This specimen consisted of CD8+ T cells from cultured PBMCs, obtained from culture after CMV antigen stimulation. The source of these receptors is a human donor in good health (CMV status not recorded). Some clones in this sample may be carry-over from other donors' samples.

DNA of the CDR3: TGTGCCAGCAGTAACCGGGACAGGGAAGGCCAGCCCCAGCATTTT. Translating it yields CASSNRDREGQPQHF. This chain uses TRBV6-6 with TRBJ1-5; 9 bases are a match to TRBD1. V gave up 5 bases and J gave up 7 bases; unmatched junction bases: 9. Germline CDR1 MNHNY, CDR2 SVGAGI (reference sequence). CDR3 length: 15 amino acids.

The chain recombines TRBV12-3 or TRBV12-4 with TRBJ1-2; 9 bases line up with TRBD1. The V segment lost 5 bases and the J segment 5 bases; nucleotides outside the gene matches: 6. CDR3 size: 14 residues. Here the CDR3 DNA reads TGTGCCAGCAGTACAGGGGGCGCGTTATATGGCTACACCTTC. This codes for CASSTGGALYGYTF.

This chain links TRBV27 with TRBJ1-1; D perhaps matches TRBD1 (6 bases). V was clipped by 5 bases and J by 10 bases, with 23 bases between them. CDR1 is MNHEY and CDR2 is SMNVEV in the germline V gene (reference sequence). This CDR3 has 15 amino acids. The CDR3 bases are TGTGCCAGCAGTACCGCCCCGGGCAGGGGTGATTCAGCTTTCTTT. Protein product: CASSTAPGRGDSAFF.

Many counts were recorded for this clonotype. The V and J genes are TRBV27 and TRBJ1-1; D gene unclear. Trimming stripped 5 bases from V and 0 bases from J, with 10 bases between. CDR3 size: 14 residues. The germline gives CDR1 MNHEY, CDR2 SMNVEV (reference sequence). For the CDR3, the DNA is TGTGCCAGCAGTAACAGTATCTTGAACACTGAAGCTTTCTTT. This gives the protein CASSNSILNTEAFF.

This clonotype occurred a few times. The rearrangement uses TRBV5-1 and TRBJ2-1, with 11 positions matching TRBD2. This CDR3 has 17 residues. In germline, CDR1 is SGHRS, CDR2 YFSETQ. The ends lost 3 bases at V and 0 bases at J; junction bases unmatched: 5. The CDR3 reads CASSSSGGLSSYNEQFF. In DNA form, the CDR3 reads TGCGCCAGCAGCTCTAGCGGGGGGTTAAGCTCCTACAATGAGCAGTTCTTC.

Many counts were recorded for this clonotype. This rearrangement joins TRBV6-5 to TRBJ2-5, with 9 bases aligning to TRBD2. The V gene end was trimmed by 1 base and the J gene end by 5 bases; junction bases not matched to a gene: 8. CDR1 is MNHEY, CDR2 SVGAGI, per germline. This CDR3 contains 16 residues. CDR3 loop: CASSYFFSGGRETQYF. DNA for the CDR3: TGTGCCAGCAGTTACTTTTTTAGCGGGGGAAGGGAGACCCAGTACTTC.

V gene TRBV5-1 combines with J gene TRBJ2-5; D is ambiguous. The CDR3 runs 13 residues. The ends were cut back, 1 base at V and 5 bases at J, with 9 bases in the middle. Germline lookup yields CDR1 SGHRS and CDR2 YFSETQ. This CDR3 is CASSLKTDETQYF. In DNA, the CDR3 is TGCGCCAGCAGCTTGAAGACCGACGAGACCCAGTACTTC.

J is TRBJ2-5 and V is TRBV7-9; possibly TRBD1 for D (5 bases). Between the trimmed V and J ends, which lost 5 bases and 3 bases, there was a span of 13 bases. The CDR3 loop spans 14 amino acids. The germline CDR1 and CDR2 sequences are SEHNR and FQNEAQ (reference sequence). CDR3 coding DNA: TGTGCCAGCAGCCAGGGATCGGGTGAAGAGACCCAGTACTTC. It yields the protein CASSQGSGEETQYF.

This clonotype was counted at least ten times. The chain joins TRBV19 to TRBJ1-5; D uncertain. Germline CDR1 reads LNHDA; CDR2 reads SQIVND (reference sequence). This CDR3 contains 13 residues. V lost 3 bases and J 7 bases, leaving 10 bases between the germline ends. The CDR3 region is CASSIFLGQPQHF. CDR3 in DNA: TGTGCCAGTAGTATCTTCCTAGGACAGCCCCAGCATTTT.

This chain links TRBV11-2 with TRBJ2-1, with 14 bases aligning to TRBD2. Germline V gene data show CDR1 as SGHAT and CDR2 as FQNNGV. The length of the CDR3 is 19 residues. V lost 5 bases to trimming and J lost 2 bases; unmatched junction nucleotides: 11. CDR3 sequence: CASSLKPGLAGGPYNEQFF. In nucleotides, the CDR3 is TGTGCCAGCAGCCTAAAACCCGGACTAGCGGGAGGTCCCTACAATGAGCAGTTCTTC.

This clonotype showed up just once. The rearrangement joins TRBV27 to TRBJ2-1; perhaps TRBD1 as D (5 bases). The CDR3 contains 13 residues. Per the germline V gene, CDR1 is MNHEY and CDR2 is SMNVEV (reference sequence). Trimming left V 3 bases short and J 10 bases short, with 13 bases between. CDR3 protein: CASSFGQGREQFF. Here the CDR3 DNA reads TGTGCCAGCAGTTTCGGCCAGGGCAGAGAGCAGTTCTTC.

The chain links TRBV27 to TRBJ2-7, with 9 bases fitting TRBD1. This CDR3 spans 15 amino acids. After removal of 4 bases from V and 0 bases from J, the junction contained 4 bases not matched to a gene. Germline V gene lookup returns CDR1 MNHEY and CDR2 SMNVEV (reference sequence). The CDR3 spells CASSYGTGSSYEQYF. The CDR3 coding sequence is TGTGCCAGCAGTTACGGGACAGGGAGCTCCTACGAGCAGTACTTC.

The CDR3 is CASSQGRAGTIQYF. CDR3 bases: TGCGCCAGCAGCCAAGGTCGGGCAGGGACCATTCAGTACTTC. The genes are TRBV4-1 and TRBJ2-4; D tentatively fits TRBD1 or TRBD2 (5 bases each). Germline V lookup: CDR1 MGHRA, CDR2 YSYEKL. The ends were cut back, 1 base at V and 9 bases at J, with 13 bases in the middle. The CDR3 contains 14 residues.

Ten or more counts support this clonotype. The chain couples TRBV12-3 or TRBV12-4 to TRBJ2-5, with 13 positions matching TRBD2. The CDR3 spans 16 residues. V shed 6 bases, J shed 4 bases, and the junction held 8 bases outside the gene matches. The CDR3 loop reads CASSLRTSGSGETQYF. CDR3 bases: TGTGCCAGCAGCCTTAGGACTAGCGGGAGCGGAGAGACCCAGTACTTC.

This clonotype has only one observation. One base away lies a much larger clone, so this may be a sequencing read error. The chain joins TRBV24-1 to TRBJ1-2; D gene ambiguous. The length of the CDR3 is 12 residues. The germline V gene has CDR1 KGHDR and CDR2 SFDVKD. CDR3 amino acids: CATRDLTYGYTF. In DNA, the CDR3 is TGTGCCACCAGGGATTTGACCTATGGCTACACCTTC.

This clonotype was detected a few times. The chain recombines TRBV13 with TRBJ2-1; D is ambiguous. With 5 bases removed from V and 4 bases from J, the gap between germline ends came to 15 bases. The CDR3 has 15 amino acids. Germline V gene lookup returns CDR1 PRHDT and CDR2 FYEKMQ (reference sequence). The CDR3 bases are TGTGCCAGCAGCCGAGGAGTGGCAGTTTACAATGAGCAGTTCTTC. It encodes CASSRGVAVYNEQFF. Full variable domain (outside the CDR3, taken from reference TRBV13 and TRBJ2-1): AAGVIQSPRHLIKEKRETATLKCYPIPRHDTVYWYQQGPGQDPQFLISFYEKMQSDKGSIPDRFSAQQFSDYHSELNMSSLELGDSALYFCASSRGVAVYNEQFFGPGTRLTVL.

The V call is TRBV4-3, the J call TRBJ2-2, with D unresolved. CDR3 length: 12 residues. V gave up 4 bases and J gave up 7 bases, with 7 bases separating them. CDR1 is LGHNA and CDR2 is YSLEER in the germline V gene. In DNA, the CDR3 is TGCGCCAGCAGCCTCGGGTACGGGGAGCTGTTTTTT. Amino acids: CASSLGYGELFF.

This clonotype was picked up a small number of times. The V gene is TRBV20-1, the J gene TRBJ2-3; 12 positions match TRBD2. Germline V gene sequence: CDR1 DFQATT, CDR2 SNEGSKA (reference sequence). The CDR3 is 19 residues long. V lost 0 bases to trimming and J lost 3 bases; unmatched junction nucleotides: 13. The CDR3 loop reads CSARDLGLSSGGATDTQYF. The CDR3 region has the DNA TGCAGTGCTAGAGACCTCGGCCTCTCTAGCGGGGGGGCGACAGATACGCAGTATTTT.

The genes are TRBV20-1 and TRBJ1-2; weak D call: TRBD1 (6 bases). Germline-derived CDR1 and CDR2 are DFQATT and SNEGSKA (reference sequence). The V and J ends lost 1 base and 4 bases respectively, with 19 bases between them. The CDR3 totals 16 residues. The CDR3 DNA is TGCAGTGCTAGAGCCCCAGGGGCCGCGATGACCTATGGCTACACCTTC. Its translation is CSARAPGAAMTYGYTF.

This CDR3 reads CASSSERNEQFF. DNA of the CDR3: TGTGCCAGCAGCTCAGAGAGAAATGAGCAGTTCTTC. The chain links TRBV11-2 to TRBJ2-1; no firm D call. The CDR3 consists of 12 residues. The V end lost 4 bases, the J end lost 7 bases, and 8 bases lay between the germline ends. Per germline, CDR1 SGHAT and CDR2 FQNNGV.

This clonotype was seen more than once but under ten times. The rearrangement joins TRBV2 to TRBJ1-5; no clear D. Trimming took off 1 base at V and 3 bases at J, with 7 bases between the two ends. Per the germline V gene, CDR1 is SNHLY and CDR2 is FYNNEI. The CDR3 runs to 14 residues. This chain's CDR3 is CASSEGQINQPQHF. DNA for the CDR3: TGTGCCAGCAGTGAAGGACAAATCAATCAGCCCCAGCATTTT.

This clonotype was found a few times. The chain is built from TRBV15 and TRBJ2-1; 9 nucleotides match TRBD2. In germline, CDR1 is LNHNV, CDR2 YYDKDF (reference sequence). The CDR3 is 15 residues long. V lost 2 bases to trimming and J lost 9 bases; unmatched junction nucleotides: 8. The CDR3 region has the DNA TGTGCCACCAGCAGATTTGCTAGCGGGGATAGTGAGCAGTTCTTC. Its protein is CATSRFASGDSEQFF.

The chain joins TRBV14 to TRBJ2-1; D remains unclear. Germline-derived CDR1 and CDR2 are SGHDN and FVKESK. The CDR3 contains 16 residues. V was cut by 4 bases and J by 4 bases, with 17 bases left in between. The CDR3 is CASSLKASPPYNEQFF. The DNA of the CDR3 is TGTGCCAGCAGCCTGAAGGCTTCCCCGCCGTACAATGAGCAGTTCTTC.

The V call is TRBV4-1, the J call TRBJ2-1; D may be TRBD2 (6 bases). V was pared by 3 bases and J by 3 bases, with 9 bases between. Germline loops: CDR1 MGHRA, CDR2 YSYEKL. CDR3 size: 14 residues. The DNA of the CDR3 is TGCGCCAGCAGCCAGGAGGGGCTCTACAATGAGCAGTTCTTC. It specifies CASSQEGLYNEQFF.

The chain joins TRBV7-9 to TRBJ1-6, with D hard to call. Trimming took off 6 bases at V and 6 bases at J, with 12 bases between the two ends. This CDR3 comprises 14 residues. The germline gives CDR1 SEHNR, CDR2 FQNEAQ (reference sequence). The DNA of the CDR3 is TGTGCCAGCAGTCCGGTCTCGTCTAATTCACCCCTCCACTTT. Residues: CASSPVSSNSPLHF. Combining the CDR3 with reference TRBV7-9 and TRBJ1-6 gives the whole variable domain DTGVSQNPRHKITKRGQNVTFRCDPISEHNRLYWYRQTLGQGPEFLTYFQNEAQLEKSRLLSDRFSAERPKGSFSTLEIQRTEQGDSAMYLCASSPVSSNSPLHFGNGTRLTVT.

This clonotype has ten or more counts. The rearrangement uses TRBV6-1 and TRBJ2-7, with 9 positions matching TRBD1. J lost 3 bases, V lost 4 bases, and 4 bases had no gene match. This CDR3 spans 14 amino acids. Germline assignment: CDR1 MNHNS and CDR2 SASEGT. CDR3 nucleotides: TGTGCCAGCAGTGGAGGGACAGGGAACTACGAGCAGTACTTC. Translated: CASSGGTGNYEQYF.

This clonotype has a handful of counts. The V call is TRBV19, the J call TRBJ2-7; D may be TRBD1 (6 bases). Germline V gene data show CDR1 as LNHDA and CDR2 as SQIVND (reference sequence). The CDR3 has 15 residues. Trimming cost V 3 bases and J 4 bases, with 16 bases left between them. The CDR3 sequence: CASSITAGAGYEQYF. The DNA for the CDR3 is TGTGCCAGTAGTATTACCGCAGGGGCTGGTTACGAGCAGTACTTC.